This TCR beta chain emerged from a study of blood T cell repertoires in COVID-19. Study information: The study drew acute and convalescent COVID-19 samples from the United States, Italy and Spain.

Per the study methods: Amplified reference gene primers provided the basis for estimating nucleated cell counts. Sequencing was performed with immunoSEQ multiplex PCR; in TCRdb, only in-frame clones are kept and a portion is missing. V and J calls plus clone size are reproduced from that table; the DNA served to infer D and trimming. The sample shows a few hundred thousand clones, roughly 85% of them seen only once. V was clipped by 3 bases and J by 2 bases; unmatched bases: 5. CDR1 is SGDLS and CDR2 is YYNGEE in the germline V gene. CDR3 length: 15 amino acids. Sequenced sample: peripheral blood. The sequence was collected from a human donor in a cohort sampled during active COVID-19. The chain employs TRBV9 and TRBJ2-3, with 8 nucleotides matching TRBD2. The CDR3 spells CASSGTSGYTDTQYF. The CDR3 DNA reads TGTGCCAGCAGCGGTACTAGCGGATACACAGATACGCAGTATTTT.